These T cell receptor beta chains were read from a single sample in a study of shared clonotypes between healthy human individuals. TCRdb's table, derived via immunoSEQ multiplex PCR, lists solely in-frame clones and lacks some. The sample lists about 2.1 million clones; around 93% were seen once. The sample comprised naive CD8+ T cells from PBMCs. These receptors were taken from a man younger than 35 in good health. Some clones in this sample may be carry-over from other donors' samples. Each CDR3 is given with its conserved first and last residue. A D gene is named only where the DNA matches it firmly. Rows may omit the clone size; those that give it use once, few, many or a size class.

TRBJ2-7,.,TRBD1,TRBV10-1,TGCGCCAGCAGTGAGGCACCTGTGACCGGGACAGCCTCCTACGAGCAGTACTTC,CASSEAPVTGTASYEQYF
TRBJ1-2,.,.,TRBV7-9,TGTGCCAGCGGACAATCGGGGGGGACCTATGGCTACACCTTC,CASGQSGGTYGYTF
TRBJ2-1,.,TRBD2,TRBV2,TGTGCCAGCAGTTTAGTACTAGCGGGAGTTTACAATGAGCAGTTCTTC,CASSLVLAGVYNEQFF
TRBJ1-4,.,.,TRBV27,TGTGCCAGCAAAGCTTTAATGAGTAATGAAAAACTGTTTTTT,CASKALMSNEKLFF
TRBJ2-3,.,.,TRBV28,TGTGCCAGCAGTATAGCGATAGCGGGCACAGATACGCAGTATTTT,CASSIAIAGTDTQYF
TRBJ2-1,.,TRBD2,TRBV29-1,TGCAGCGTTGAAGGGGGGACTAGCCTCGTCTACAATGAGCAGTTCTTC,CSVEGGTSLVYNEQFF
TRBJ2-7,.,.,TRBV7-6,TGTGCCAGCAGCTTAGGGACTATACTTACCCACGAGCAGTACTTC,CASSLGTILTHEQYF
TRBJ1-2,.,TRBD1,TRBV13,TGTGCCAGCAGCCACGGTTTGAGGGGAGGGGGCGGCTACACCTTC,CASSHGLRGGGGYTF
TRBJ1-5,.,.,TRBV19,TGTGCCAGTAGTATATCCCCGGCCCGCCATCAGCCCCAGCATTTT,CASSISPARHQPQHF
TRBJ1-4,.,.,TRBV15,TGTGCCACCAGCAGCAGTAATGAAAAACTGTTTTTT,CATSSSNEKLFF
TRBJ2-1,.,TRBD2,TRBV7-3,TGTGCCAGCAGCTTTCTAGCGGGAGCCTACAATGAGCAGTTCTTC,CASSFLAGAYNEQFF
TRBJ2-7,.,.,TRBV7-9,TGTGCCAGCAGCTCCCGAGGCTACGAGCAGTACTTC,CASSSRGYEQYF
TRBJ1-4,.,.,TRBV7-9,TGTGCCAGCAGCCGACAGCTCGATGGAGGGTTATATGAAAAACTGTTTTTT,CASSRQLDGGLYEKLFF
TRBJ1-5,.,TRBD1,TRBV28,TGTGCCAGCAGTTTCGAGGGGGCCTTCAATCAGCCCCAGCATTTT,CASSFEGAFNQPQHF
TRBJ2-7,.,.,TRBV27,TGTGCCAGCAGTTTATCGTCGGGGGAGGCCGTCTTTGAGCAGTACTTC,CASSLSSGEAVFEQYF
TRBJ2-7,.,TRBD2,TRBV7-9,TGTGCCAGCACGGCGGGGGAGGCACCGTACGAGCAGTACTTC,CASTAGEAPYEQYF
TRBJ2-1,.,TRBD2,TRBV27,TGTGCCAGCAGTTTAACTAGCGGGATAAATGAGCAGTTCTTC,CASSLTSGINEQFF
TRBJ2-7,.,.,TRBV9,TGTGCCAGCAGCGTACGGGGAGCCTCCTACGAGCAGTACTTC,CASSVRGASYEQYF
TRBJ1-5,.,.,TRBV5-1,TGCGCCAGCAGCTTGGATAGCACCAATAGCAATCAGCCCCAGCATTTT,CASSLDSTNSNQPQHF
TRBJ2-7,once,.,TRBV6-6,TGTGCCAGCAGTACCCTCACAGGGCCCTACGAGCAGTACTTC,CASSTLTGPYEQYF
TRBJ2-1,.,.,TRBV9,TGTGCCAGCAGCCAAAACCCTAGGCGGCACAGCTCCTACAATGAGCAGTTCTTC,CASSQNPRRHSSYNEQFF
TRBJ2-7,.,.,TRBV19,TGTGCCGCGGGGGCTAGCGGAGCCTACGAGCAGTACTTC,CAAGASGAYEQYF
TRBJ1-2,.,.,TRBV9,TGTGCCAGCAGCCCAAGGGCGGGGTGGCTTGGCTATGGCTACACCTTC,CASSPRAGWLGYGYTF
TRBJ1-2,.,.,TRBV27,TGTGCCAGCAGTCAACCAGGGGATTACTATGGCTACACCTTC,CASSQPGDYYGYTF
TRBJ1-2,.,.,TRBV18,TGTGCCAGCTCACCACTACCCAGGGAAGCCTATGGCTACACCTTC,CASSPLPREAYGYTF